This record concerns one T cell receptor (beta chain) sequence. The antigen is undetermined. Using its own MiXCR run on the RACE reads, TCRdb lists one record per CDR3 protein. The repertoire has 380,000 or so distinct CDR3 sequences, roughly 4.8% of them found once; the top ten carry approximately 2.3%. Stated time point: patch test 1, 2 weeks after DPC sensitization. As for treatment: therapeutic diphenylcyclopropenone sensitization with weekly scalp DPC. The germline V and J ends were trimmed by 1 base and 2 bases, with 11 bases remaining between them. The CDR3 extends over 15 amino acids. Per the germline V gene, CDR1 is SGDLS and CDR2 is YYNGEE. This record comes from a study of human T cells and chemical hapten exposure. Overall study context: In the roughly 25-week study, patients were dosed weekly with diphenylcyclopropenone on the scalp throughout. The study enrolled mostly female patients with alopecia areata, totalis or universalis.

Study results and caveats: Controls had significantly fewer large CDR3 similarity clusters than were formed by expanded TCRs.

The input for sequencing was whole blood, taken in connection with sensitization to the hapten diphenylcyclopropenone (DPC). This TCR was recovered from a woman in her forties or fifties with alopecia areata. Some clones in this sample may be carry-over from other donors' samples. The gene calls are TRBV9 and TRBJ2-3; D might be TRBD1 (6 bases). CDR3 nucleotide sequence: TGTGCCAGCAGCGTAAAGGGGGTCTCCACAGATACGCAGTATTTT. This sequence encodes CASSVKGVSTDTQYF. The full variable domain, rest sourced from reference TRBV9 and TRBJ2-3, is DSGVTQTPKHLITATGQRVTLRCSPRSGDLSVYWYQQSLDQGLQFLIQYYNGEERAKGNILERFSAQQFPDLHSELNLSSLELGDSALYFCASSVKGVSTDTQYFGPGTRLTVL.